This TCR beta chain is from a study of T-cell reconstitution after alpha-beta-depleted transplantation in children. General observations from the study: At one year after transplant, newly produced T cells mostly accounted for T-cell counts and diversity.

For this clonotype: Its matching antigen is unknown.

Unique molecular identifiers were incorporated during preparation of the TCRbeta library. TCRdb reprocessed the PCR reads via MiXCR and lists one record per CDR3 protein. The repertoire holds hundreds of thousands of distinct CDR3 sequences, 15% to 20% seen once, with just over 40% in the top ten. The receptor was derived from a male patient aged 2-15 years who had a stem cell transplant for acute lymphoblastic leukemia, so the T cells may come from the graft donor. This material consisted of PBMCs, mostly from graft donor cells, taken 360 days after TCRalphabeta/CD19-depleted stem cell transplant.

The CDR3 DNA sequence: TGCAGCGTTTTGGACAGGGGAAGGAGGAATGAGCAGTTCTTC. Amino acid sequence: CSVLDRGRRNEQFF. This rearrangement joins TRBV29-1 to TRBJ2-1; 9 positions match TRBD1. Germline values: CDR1 SQVTM, CDR2 ANQGSEA. This CDR3 region has 14 residues. V gave up 5 bases and J gave up 7 bases; unmatched junction bases: 9.